This is a list of T cell receptor beta chains from one sample in a study of T cells in Graves' hyperthyroidism and ophthalmopathy. MiXCR was run by TCRdb on the multiplex PCR reads, yielding one entry per CDR3 protein. The sample carries 280,000 or so distinct CDR3 sequences, around a quarter recorded once. Sequencing was carried out using blood. The origin of the receptors is a middle-aged man with Graves' hyperthyroidism that later progressed to Graves' ophthalmopathy. CDR3s include the opening cysteine and the closing phenylalanine or tryptophan. Each record gives: J gene, D gene, clone size, V gene, CDR3 DNA, CDR3 protein. A D gene is named only where the DNA matches it firmly. The size field is filled for only some rows; it gives once, few, many or a size class.

j_gene: TRBJ2-7; d_gene: NA; abundance: many; v_gene: TRBV29-1; CDR3nt: TGCAGCGTTGGGGACTCGACCTACGAGCAGTACTTC; CDR3aa: CSVGDSTYEQYF
j_gene: TRBJ2-2; d_gene: NA; abundance: many; v_gene: TRBV19; CDR3nt: TGTGCCAGTAGAGATGAGAGGGAAGGGGAGCTGTTTTTT; CDR3aa: CASRDEREGELFF
j_gene: TRBJ2-7; d_gene: NA; abundance: once; v_gene: TRBV12-3/TRBV12-4; CDR3nt: TGTGCCAGCAGTTTAGGGGTCCCAACCCCGCTCGAGCAGTACTTC; CDR3aa: CASSLGVPTPLEQYF
j_gene: TRBJ2-5; d_gene: TRBD1; abundance: many; v_gene: TRBV30; CDR3nt: TGTGCCTGGACCCGGGACAGGGGCCAACCGCCCTGGTCCGCCCAGTACTTC; CDR3aa: CAWTRDRGQPPWSAQYF
j_gene: TRBJ1-2; d_gene: NA; abundance: many; v_gene: TRBV10-3; CDR3nt: TGTGCCATCAGTGGGACTCTTTATGGCTACACCTTC; CDR3aa: CAISGTLYGYTF
j_gene: TRBJ1-1; d_gene: NA; abundance: many; v_gene: TRBV6-1; CDR3nt: TGTGCCAGCAGTGAAGAGGGGGAGACTGAAGCTTTCTTT; CDR3aa: CASSEEGETEAFF
j_gene: TRBJ1-1; d_gene: TRBD1; abundance: once; v_gene: TRBV28; CDR3nt: TGTGCCAGCTGGACAGGGGGGGCTGAAGCTTTCTTT; CDR3aa: CASWTGGAEAFF
j_gene: TRBJ2-7; d_gene: TRBD1; abundance: many; v_gene: TRBV28; CDR3nt: TGTGCCAGCAGTTTAAGGGCGCGGACAGGGCCCTACGAGCAGTACTTC; CDR3aa: CASSLRARTGPYEQYF
j_gene: TRBJ2-7; d_gene: NA; abundance: many; v_gene: TRBV28; CDR3nt: TGTGCCACCCTCAGATTTGGCCACGAGCAGTACTTC; CDR3aa: CATLRFGHEQYF
j_gene: TRBJ2-5; d_gene: TRBD2; abundance: many; v_gene: TRBV2; CDR3nt: TGTGCCAGCAGTCATGGGGGACTAGCGGGAGCAGAGACCCAGTACTTC; CDR3aa: CASSHGGLAGAETQYF
j_gene: TRBJ2-2; d_gene: NA; abundance: many; v_gene: TRBV7-3; CDR3nt: TGTGCCAGCAGCCGACCCAACACCGGGGAGCTGTTTTTT; CDR3aa: CASSRPNTGELFF
j_gene: TRBJ2-2; d_gene: TRBD1; abundance: many; v_gene: TRBV4-1; CDR3nt: TGCGCCAGCAGCCAAGCTGACAGGGGGACCACCGGGGAGCTGTTTTTT; CDR3aa: CASSQADRGTTGELFF
j_gene: TRBJ2-7; d_gene: TRBD2; abundance: many; v_gene: TRBV12-3/TRBV12-4; CDR3nt: TGTGCCAGCAGGGAGAGCCGTAGCGGGGAGGCCCACGAGCGGTACTTC; CDR3aa: CASRESRSGEAHERYF
j_gene: TRBJ1-2; d_gene: NA; abundance: many; v_gene: TRBV12-3/TRBV12-4; CDR3nt: TGTGCCAGCAACCCGGGATCACACTATGGCTACACCTTC; CDR3aa: CASNPGSHYGYTF
j_gene: TRBJ2-7; d_gene: TRBD1; abundance: many; v_gene: TRBV20-1; CDR3nt: TGCAGTGCTAGAGGCCTGGGGACAGGGAAGAACGAGCAGTACTTC; CDR3aa: CSARGLGTGKNEQYF
j_gene: TRBJ1-1; d_gene: NA; abundance: NA; v_gene: TRBV5-1; CDR3nt: TGCGCCAGCAGCCTACAGACGGTCGCCCTTAACACTGAAGCTTTCTTT; CDR3aa: CASSLQTVALNTEAFF
j_gene: TRBJ1-2; d_gene: NA; abundance: many; v_gene: TRBV20-1; CDR3nt: TGCAGTGCCAGCCTGAATTATGGCTACACCTTC; CDR3aa: CSASLNYGYTF
j_gene: TRBJ2-7; d_gene: TRBD2; abundance: many; v_gene: TRBV5-1; CDR3nt: TGCGCCAGCAGCTTGGCCGGGGGGAATACCTACGAGCAGTACTTC; CDR3aa: CASSLAGGNTYEQYF
j_gene: TRBJ2-7; d_gene: TRBD1; abundance: NA; v_gene: TRBV20-1; CDR3nt: TGCAGTGCGAAAGGGACAGGCCACCAGGACGAGCAGTACTTC; CDR3aa: CSAKGTGHQDEQYF
j_gene: TRBJ2-6; d_gene: TRBD2; abundance: many; v_gene: TRBV27; CDR3nt: TGTGCCAGCGCAAACCGACTAGCGGGTGGCAGCTCTGGGGCCAACGTCCTGACTTTC; CDR3aa: CASANRLAGGSSGANVLTF
j_gene: TRBJ1-5; d_gene: NA; abundance: many; v_gene: TRBV12-3/TRBV12-4; CDR3nt: TGTGCCAGCAGTTTTGATAGGGGGCCCCAGCATTTT; CDR3aa: CASSFDRGPQHF
j_gene: TRBJ1-5; d_gene: NA; abundance: few; v_gene: TRBV6-2/TRBV6-3; CDR3nt: TGTGCCAGCAGTTACTCGAAAAGGTACCCCAATCAGCCCCAGCATTTT; CDR3aa: CASSYSKRYPNQPQHF
j_gene: TRBJ1-6; d_gene: TRBD1; abundance: many; v_gene: TRBV7-2; CDR3nt: TGTGCCAGCAGTTCGGCCGGGACAGGGGTGAATTCACCCCTCCACTTT; CDR3aa: CASSSAGTGVNSPLHF
j_gene: TRBJ1-5; d_gene: NA; abundance: many; v_gene: TRBV7-2; CDR3nt: TGTGCCAGCAGCTTAATCAAGGGAGGAATAAGCAATCAGCCCCAGCATTTT; CDR3aa: CASSLIKGGISNQPQHF
j_gene: TRBJ1-5; d_gene: NA; abundance: many; v_gene: TRBV6-1; CDR3nt: TGTGCCAGCAGTGAAACGCGTGCGGTGAATCAGCCCCAGCATTTT; CDR3aa: CASSETRAVNQPQHF
j_gene: TRBJ2-5; d_gene: NA; abundance: many; v_gene: TRBV11-2; CDR3nt: TGTGCCAGCAGCTTAGCACGCTTGACCCAGTACTTC; CDR3aa: CASSLARLTQYF
j_gene: TRBJ2-7; d_gene: NA; abundance: many; v_gene: TRBV10-3; CDR3nt: TGTGCCCTCGAACGGGAGAACGAGCAGTACTTC; CDR3aa: CALERENEQYF
j_gene: TRBJ1-1; d_gene: NA; abundance: NA; v_gene: TRBV12-3/TRBV12-4; CDR3nt: TGTGCCAGCAGCCCACCGGGACAAAGTACTGAAGCTTTCTTT; CDR3aa: CASSPPGQSTEAFF
j_gene: TRBJ1-1; d_gene: NA; abundance: few; v_gene: TRBV4-1; CDR3nt: TGCGCCAGCAGCCAGAGGGGCGCGGGCTTGAACACTGAAGCTTTCTTT; CDR3aa: CASSQRGAGLNTEAFF
j_gene: TRBJ1-5; d_gene: NA; abundance: many; v_gene: TRBV11-2; CDR3nt: TGTGCCAGCAGTGTGTCCTACAATCAGCCCCAGCATTTT; CDR3aa: CASSVSYNQPQHF
j_gene: TRBJ1-2; d_gene: NA; abundance: many; v_gene: TRBV20-1; CDR3nt: TGCAGTGCTAGAGATCGGAAGGGGGAGGGCTATGGCTACACCTTC; CDR3aa: CSARDRKGEGYGYTF
j_gene: TRBJ2-5; d_gene: TRBD1; abundance: once; v_gene: TRBV7-3; CDR3nt: TGTGCCAGCAGACAGGGGAACCCAGAGACCCAGTACTTC; CDR3aa: CASRQGNPETQYF
j_gene: TRBJ2-7; d_gene: TRBD2; abundance: many; v_gene: TRBV7-9; CDR3nt: TGTGCCAGCAGCTTGTCAGCGGGAGCTTTCCACGAGCAGTACTTC; CDR3aa: CASSLSAGAFHEQYF
j_gene: TRBJ2-5; d_gene: NA; abundance: many; v_gene: TRBV3-1; CDR3nt: TGTGCCAGCAACCCCGGCGGGGCCGATGAGACCCAGTACTTC; CDR3aa: CASNPGGADETQYF
j_gene: TRBJ2-7; d_gene: TRBD2; abundance: NA; v_gene: TRBV20-1; CDR3nt: TGCAGTGCAAGTACTAGCGGGAGGCTGTACGAGCAGTACTTC; CDR3aa: CSASTSGRLYEQYF
j_gene: TRBJ2-7; d_gene: NA; abundance: many; v_gene: TRBV6-1; CDR3nt: TGTGCCAGCAGGTCAGACAGTTCCTACGAGCAGTACTTC; CDR3aa: CASRSDSSYEQYF
j_gene: TRBJ1-1; d_gene: NA; abundance: many; v_gene: TRBV3-1; CDR3nt: TGTGCCAGCAGCCAGAGCTGGACAGTGAACACTGAAGCTTTCTTT; CDR3aa: CASSQSWTVNTEAFF
j_gene: TRBJ2-1; d_gene: TRBD2; abundance: many; v_gene: TRBV28; CDR3nt: TGTGCCAGCCTAACTAGCGGAGGTACCCATGAGCAGTTCTTC; CDR3aa: CASLTSGGTHEQFF
j_gene: TRBJ2-7; d_gene: NA; abundance: NA; v_gene: TRBV12-3/TRBV12-4; CDR3nt: TGTGCCAGCAGTTTAGCCAGGGCTAGCTCCTACGAGCAGTACTTC; CDR3aa: CASSLARASSYEQYF
j_gene: TRBJ2-2; d_gene: NA; abundance: many; v_gene: TRBV20-1; CDR3nt: TGCAGTGCATTAGGGGGGGAGTACACCGGGGAGCTGTTTTTT; CDR3aa: CSALGGEYTGELFF
j_gene: TRBJ1-1; d_gene: NA; abundance: many; v_gene: TRBV29-1; CDR3nt: TGCAGCGGTTGGGGGAACACTGAAGCTTTCTTT; CDR3aa: CSGWGNTEAFF
j_gene: TRBJ2-1; d_gene: NA; abundance: NA; v_gene: TRBV11-2; CDR3nt: TGTGCCAGCTCAGGGGGGGTAGGCGGTTCTGAGCAGTTCTTC; CDR3aa: CASSGGVGGSEQFF
j_gene: TRBJ2-7; d_gene: TRBD2; abundance: NA; v_gene: TRBV2; CDR3nt: TGTGCCAGGGGGGAGGTGGCGGGAGCAATCTACGAGCAGTACTTC; CDR3aa: CARGEVAGAIYEQYF
j_gene: TRBJ1-5; d_gene: TRBD1; abundance: many; v_gene: TRBV6-1; CDR3nt: TGTGCCAGCAGTGAAGCTCGGACAGGGAATAGCAATCAGCCCCAGCATTTT; CDR3aa: CASSEARTGNSNQPQHF
j_gene: TRBJ1-1; d_gene: NA; abundance: many; v_gene: TRBV7-9; CDR3nt: TGTGCCAGCAGCTTTCATACGAACACTGAAGCTTTCTTT; CDR3aa: CASSFHTNTEAFF